This passage covers 32 T cell receptor beta chains from one sample sequenced in a study of cytomegalovirus exposure and HLA in healthy donors. In the PCR, 60 Vbeta and 13 Jbeta primers were used. Sequencing was performed with immunoSEQ multiplex PCR; in TCRdb, only in-frame clones are kept and a portion is missing. The sample consists of about 270,000 clones, roughly two thirds of them appearing once. The sequenced sample was PBMCs. The receptors were sampled from a female donor in good health and CMV-seronegative.

CDR3 sequence (DNA): TGCGCCAGCAGTCAGGGGACAGTCGGAAACACCATATATTTT. This encodes CASSQGTVGNTIYF. The J gene is TRBJ1-3, the V gene TRBV23-1; 7 bases align to TRBD1. TRBV23-1 is recorded as an ORF, its role being uncertain. J gave up 4 bases and V 3 bases, and 3 bases lay outside the gene matches. CDR3 length equals 14 residues.

The CDR3 DNA follows: TGTGCCTGGAGTGCTGGGACTAGCTCCCAAGAGACCCAGTACTTC. This gives the protein CAWSAGTSSQETQYF. The chain recombines TRBV30 with TRBJ2-5, with TRBD2 matching 9 bases. Trimming cost V 1 base and J 1 base; bases outside gene matches: 4. Germline loops: CDR1 GTSNPN, CDR2 SVGIG (reference sequence). This CDR3 has 15 amino acids.

The rearrangement joins TRBV5-4 to TRBJ2-5; 9 bases align to TRBD1. CDR3 length equals 15 residues. Unmatched junction bases numbered 11, after V lost 4 bases and J lost 7 bases. Germline V gene lookup returns CDR1 SGHNT and CDR2 YYREEE (reference sequence). Written as DNA, the CDR3 is TGTGCCAGCAGCCCACGGACAGGGGTGGGAGGGACCCAGTACTTC. Its translation: CASSPRTGVGGTQYF.

The genes are TRBV6-1 and TRBJ2-5; weak D call: TRBD2 (7 bases). CDR1 and CDR2 (germline): MNHNS, SASEGT. This CDR3 is 15 amino acids long. Trimming removed 6 bases at V and 1 base at J, with 15 bases between. The CDR3 is CASRLGGAPQETQYF. Here the CDR3 DNA reads TGTGCCAGCAGACTAGGGGGGGCCCCCCAAGAGACCCAGTACTTC.

The chain is built from TRBV12-5 and TRBJ1-5, with 9 bases matching TRBD1. This CDR3 comprises 16 residues. Germline V gene data show CDR1 as LGHNT and CDR2 as FRNRAP. V dropped 1 base and J dropped 6; count of bases not matched to a gene: 7. CDR3: CASGLADRGYTQPQHF. In DNA, the CDR3 is TGTGCTAGTGGTTTGGCCGACAGGGGGTACACTCAGCCCCAGCATTTT.

This chain joins TRBV18 and TRBJ2-3; 10 bases match TRBD1. Trimming cost V 3 bases and J 5 bases; bases outside gene matches: 8. Germline CDR1 is KGHSH and CDR2 is LQKENI. There are 16 residues in the CDR3. The CDR3 bases are TGTGCCAGCTCACCCCGGGACAGGGGTTACAGAGATACGCAGTATTTT. Translating gives CASSPRDRGYRDTQYF.

The chain is built from TRBV5-5 and TRBJ2-5, with 7 bases fitting TRBD1. Unmatched junction bases numbered 10, after V lost 4 bases and J lost 4 bases. CDR3 length: 15 amino acids. Germline-derived CDR1 and CDR2 are SGHKS and YYEKEE (reference sequence). The CDR3 protein is CASSPAWGQRETQYF. As DNA, the CDR3 is TGTGCCAGCAGCCCGGCTTGGGGACAGCGAGAGACCCAGTACTTC.

There are a few counts of this clone. One junction end does not reproduce the germline sequence, and a read error may be involved. The chain joins TRBV7-9 to TRBJ1-5; 10 positions match TRBD1. This CDR3 is 16 amino acids long. CDR1 and CDR2 from the germline V gene are SEHNR and FQNEAQ (reference sequence). CDR3 loop: CSSSLAGTGDGQPQHF. In nucleotides, the CDR3 is TGTTCCAGCAGCTTAGCCGGGACAGGGGACGGTCAGCCCCAGCATTTT. Supplemented by reference TRBV7-9 and TRBJ1-5, the full variable domain reads DTGVSQNPRHKITKRGQNVTFRCDPISEHNRLYWYRQTLGQGPEFLTYFQNEAQLEKSRLLSDRFSAERPKGSFSTLEIQRTEQGDSAMYLCSSSLAGTGDGQPQHFGDGTRLSIL.

This clone was seen once. CDR3 sequence (DNA): TGTGCTAGTGGTTTGCCCCGGGGAGGCCACGACCCCAAAAACATTCAGTACTTC. Its translation: CASGLPRGGHDPKNIQYF. This sequence joins TRBV12-5 and TRBJ2-4, with D maybe TRBD2 (6 bases). The V gene's germline CDR1 is LGHNT and CDR2 FRNRAP. Trimming left V 2 bases short and J 2 bases short, with 19 bases between. The CDR3 length is 18 residues.

The chain has TRBV7-8 and TRBJ2-5; the D gene is possibly TRBD1 (5 bases). The CDR3 length is 18 residues. Germline V gives CDR1 SGHVS, CDR2 FQNEAQ. Trimming took off 0 bases at V and 1 base at J, with 18 bases between the two ends. This chain's CDR3 is CASSLASPTARSQETQYF. For the CDR3, the DNA is TGTGCCAGCAGCTTAGCGAGTCCGACAGCCAGGAGCCAAGAGACCCAGTACTTC.

This rearrangement joins TRBV9 to TRBJ1-6; possibly TRBD1 for D (5 bases). Trimming removed 7 bases from V and 14 bases from J, with 10 bases in between. From germline, CDR1 is SGDLS and CDR2 YYNGEE. The CDR3 is made up of 10 amino acids. In DNA, the CDR3 is TGTGCCAGCGGCGGGGGGGCCCTCCACTTT. Its protein product is CASGGGALHF.

The rearrangement uses TRBV5-4 and TRBJ1-1, with D possibly matching TRBD1 (6 bases). Germline assignment: CDR1 SGHNT and CDR2 YYREEE (reference sequence). Trimming shortened V by 4 bases and J by 11 bases, and 12 bases separated the two germline ends. The CDR3 sequence is 11 residues long. CDR3 nucleotide sequence: TGTGCCAGCAGCAAAGACAGGAATGCTTTCTTT. Its translation: CASSKDRNAFF.

J is TRBJ2-5 and V is TRBV9; TRBD2 might be the D (5 bases). TRBJ2-7 explains the end of the DNA better; the J call may be wrong. Germline CDR1 SGDLS, CDR2 YYNGEE. The CDR3 has 15 residues. This chain's CDR3 is CASSPNTGLAYEQYF. CDR3 bases: TGTGCCAGCAGCCCCAACACCGGACTTGCCTACGAGCAGTACTTC.

This clone was counted only a few times. This chain links TRBV6-1 with TRBJ2-7; D unclear. Germline CDR1 and CDR2: MNHNS and SASEGT. Trimming stripped 5 bases from V and 3 bases from J, with 14 bases between. The length of the CDR3 is 14 residues. CDR3 bases: TGTGCCAGCAGTCGACTGCTCCCGCTCTACGAGCAGTACTTC. Translated, it gives CASSRLLPLYEQYF.

This chain links TRBV2 with TRBJ2-7; 8 nucleotides align to TRBD2. The germline V gene encodes CDR1 SNHLY and CDR2 FYNNEI. The V gene end was trimmed by 7 bases and the J gene end by 4 bases; junction bases not matched to a gene: 18. The CDR3 length is 17 residues. For the CDR3, the DNA is TGTGCCAGCAATCCGCAACCAGGGACTAGGGGTGATTACGAGCAGTACTTC. This translates into CASNPQPGTRGDYEQYF.

CDR3 nucleotides: TGTGCCAGCAGCTTAGGATTGGAGCGCACCAACAATGAGCAGTTCTTC. Protein: CASSLGLERTNNEQFF. J is TRBJ2-1 and V is TRBV7-6; D is unresolved. Germline-derived CDR1 and CDR2 are SGHVS and FNYEAQ. The length of the CDR3 is 16 residues. V lost 1 base, J lost 5 bases, and 15 bases lay in between.

The chain employs TRBV5-1 and TRBJ2-5; 12 nucleotides agree with TRBD2. TRBJ2-7 matches the DNA end more closely, so the J call is doubtful. Looked up from germline, CDR1 is SGHRS and CDR2 is YFSETQ. The CDR3 extends over 19 amino acids. The CDR3 loop is CASSLASIGLAGGSYEQYF. The CDR3, as DNA: TGCGCCAGCAGCTTGGCCTCGATCGGTCTAGCGGGAGGGTCCTACGAGCAGTACTTC.

This clone turned up a few times. This chain connects TRBV5-6 to TRBJ1-6; D is ambiguous. Germline-derived CDR1 and CDR2 are SGHDT and YYEEEE. The CDR3 is 15 residues long. V gave up 4 bases and J gave up 8 bases, with 16 bases separating them. The CDR3 spells CASSPLDRRHSPLHF. CDR3 bases: TGTGCCAGCAGCCCTTTGGACCGGAGGCATTCACCCCTCCACTTT.

The CDR3 protein is CASSPTGTGTSEQYF. The DNA for the CDR3 is TGTGCCAGCAGCCCGACCGGGACAGGGACGTCCGAGCAGTACTTC. The rearrangement joins TRBV2 to TRBJ2-7; 9 positions match TRBD1. The CDR3 runs 15 residues. J was trimmed by 6 bases and V by 6 bases; bases with no gene match: 12. CDR1 is SNHLY, CDR2 FYNNEI, per germline.

The rearrangement uses TRBV5-8 and TRBJ1-4; 7 bases match TRBD1. V lost 4 bases, J lost 5 bases, and 8 bases stayed unmatched. Germline lookup yields CDR1 SGHTS and CDR2 YDEGEE. The CDR3 loop spans 15 amino acids. In nucleotides, the CDR3 is TGTGCCAGCAGCACCTCAGGGGGTCCCAATGAAAAACTGTTTTTT. Amino acids: CASSTSGGPNEKLFF.

CDR3 loop: CASTPALAASYEQYF. CDR3 DNA sequence: TGTGCCAGCACCCCCGCGCTAGCGGCTTCCTACGAGCAGTACTTC. The chain is built from TRBV27 and TRBJ2-7, with 7 positions matching TRBD2. Germline lookup yields CDR1 MNHEY and CDR2 SMNVEV (reference sequence). V shed 7 bases and J 1 base; nucleotides not matched to a gene: 10. The CDR3 length is 15 residues.

The chain recombines TRBV6-5 with TRBJ2-3, with D unresolved. The germline V gene encodes CDR1 MNHEY and CDR2 SVGAGI. Trimming took off 7 bases at V and 2 bases at J, with 13 bases between the two ends. This CDR3 spans 14 amino acids. CDR3 nucleotide sequence: TGTGCCAGCAAAGCGAGGATCTTCACAGATACGCAGTATTTT. Translated: CASKARIFTDTQYF.

This sequence joins TRBV2 and TRBJ1-2; TRBD1 is a possible D gene (6 bases). The V gene's germline CDR1 is SNHLY and CDR2 FYNNEI. Deletions cut 6 bases from V and 6 bases from J, with 17 bases between. The CDR3 consists of 14 residues. CDR3 region: CASSPRRGPDGYTF. The DNA for the CDR3 is TGTGCCAGCAGCCCCAGGCGGGGGCCTGATGGCTACACCTTC.

This clone was recorded a few times. CDR3 coding DNA: TGTGCCAGCAGCCCGCCCTCCGGGACTAGCGGAGTAGAGGAGACAGATACGCAGTATTTT. Its protein product is CASSPPSGTSGVEETDTQYF. The chain is built from TRBV13 and TRBJ2-3; 11 bases map to TRBD2. The V gene end was trimmed by 5 bases and the J gene end by 3 bases; junction bases not matched to a gene: 19. The CDR3 extends over 20 amino acids. CDR1 and CDR2 (germline): PRHDT, FYEKMQ (reference sequence).

The chain is built from TRBV9 and TRBJ2-5; D gene unclear. V lost 0 bases and J lost 2, with 11 bases in between. Germline V gene sequence: CDR1 SGDLS, CDR2 YYNGEE. This CDR3 region has 15 residues. For the CDR3, the DNA is TGTGCCAGCAGCGTAGTGGCAGGCGCACAAGAGACCCAGTACTTC. This translates into CASSVVAGAQETQYF.

This chain connects TRBV2 to TRBJ1-1, with D possibly matching TRBD1 (6 bases). Looked up from germline, CDR1 is SNHLY and CDR2 is FYNNEI. The length of the CDR3 is 12 residues. V was shortened by 6 bases and J by 12 bases, with 17 bases between the two germline ends. The CDR3 sequence: CASRDTYRETFF. CDR3 coding DNA: TGTGCCAGCAGGGACACTTACAGGGAAACTTTCTTT.

This chain uses TRBV6-6 with TRBJ2-2; D call uncertain. Trimming took 2 bases from V and 5 from J, leaving 9 bases between them. Germline V gene data show CDR1 as MNHNY and CDR2 as SVGAGI (reference sequence). This CDR3 has 14 amino acids. The CDR3 nucleotides read TGTGCCAGCAGTTACCCAACTACGACCGGGGAGCTGTTTTTT. Protein product: CASSYPTTTGELFF.

The chain uses TRBV28 and TRBJ2-1, with 7 nucleotides matching TRBD1. The V segment lost 5 bases and the J segment 0 bases; nucleotides outside the gene matches: 7. CDR1 is MDHEN, CDR2 SYDVKM, per germline. The length of the CDR3 is 16 residues. The chain's CDR3 is CASSPLTGNSYNEQFF. The CDR3 coding sequence is TGTGCCAGCAGTCCGTTGACAGGGAACTCCTACAATGAGCAGTTCTTC.

This clone was seen only once. The rearrangement uses TRBV11-2 and TRBJ2-7; no firm D call. The CDR3 extends over 13 amino acids. In germline, CDR1 is SGHAT, CDR2 FQNNGV. Trimming removed 4 bases at V and 3 bases at J, with 10 bases between. CDR3 in amino acids: CASSSLLNYEQYF. DNA for the CDR3: TGTGCCAGCAGCTCACTCCTCAACTACGAGCAGTACTTC.

CDR3 DNA sequence: TGTGCCAGCAAGTCAGGGATAGGTTCACCCCTCCACTTT. This encodes CASKSGIGSPLHF. The V and J genes are TRBV28 and TRBJ1-6; the D gene is possibly TRBD1 (5 bases). V shed 7 bases and J shed 9 bases, with 13 bases lying between them. This CDR3 contains 13 residues. Per the germline V gene, CDR1 is MDHEN and CDR2 is SYDVKM.

The V and J genes are TRBV29-1 and TRBJ2-7, with TRBD1 identical over 12 bases. The germline V gene has CDR1 SQVTM and CDR2 ANQGSEA. The CDR3 has 17 amino acids. The V and J ends lost 6 bases and 5 bases, in that order; junction bases with no gene match: 17. The CDR3 nucleotides read TGCAGCGTCGAAAGGGGGCAATTGGGACAGGGGGCGAACGAGCAGTACTTC. Translating gives CSVERGQLGQGANEQYF.

The CDR3 sequence is CSVEGASGRGSSYNEQFF. In DNA, the CDR3 is TGCAGCGTTGAAGGCGCTAGCGGGAGGGGCAGCTCCTACAATGAGCAGTTCTTC. The chain combines TRBV29-1 with TRBJ2-1, with 12 nucleotides matching TRBD2. This CDR3 contains 18 residues. V was pared by 1 base and J by 0 bases, with 7 bases of the junction left unmatched. Germline V CDR1 and CDR2: SQVTM, ANQGSEA.